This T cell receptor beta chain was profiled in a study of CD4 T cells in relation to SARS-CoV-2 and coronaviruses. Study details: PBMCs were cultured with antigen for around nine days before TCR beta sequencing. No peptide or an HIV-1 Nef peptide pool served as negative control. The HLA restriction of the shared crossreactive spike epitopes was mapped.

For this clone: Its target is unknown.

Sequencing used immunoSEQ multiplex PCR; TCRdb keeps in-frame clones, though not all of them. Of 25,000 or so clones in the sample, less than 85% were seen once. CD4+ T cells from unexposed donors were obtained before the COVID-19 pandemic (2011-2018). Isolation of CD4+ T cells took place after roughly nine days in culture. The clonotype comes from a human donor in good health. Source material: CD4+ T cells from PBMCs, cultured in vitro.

In nucleotides, the CDR3 is TGTGCCAGCAGCTTAGACGGAGAGACCCAGTACTTC. Protein sequence: CASSLDGETQYF. The chain has TRBV11-2 and TRBJ2-5; D is unclear. Germline lookup yields CDR1 SGHAT and CDR2 FQNNGV. CDR3 length: 12 amino acids. V was pared by 0 bases and J by 4 bases, with 3 bases between.